Presented here are 32 T cell receptor beta chains from one specimen sequenced in a study of cytomegalovirus exposure and HLA in healthy donors. Primers: 60 Vbeta forward and 13 Jbeta reverse. Assay: immunoSEQ multiplex PCR; the TCRdb copy retains only in-frame clones and omits some. The profile shows approximately 290,000 clones, 80% of them singletons. Input material: PBMCs. The receptors here all came from a girl aged 2-10 years in good health and CMV-seronegative.

The CDR3 protein is CASSQEVEADTQYF. CDR3 DNA: TGTGCCAGCAGCCAAGAAGTTGAGGCAGATACGCAGTATTTT. The chain employs TRBV4-2 and TRBJ2-3; no firm D call. CDR1 is LGHNA and CDR2 is YNFKEQ in the germline V gene. This CDR3 is built from 14 residues. Trimming cost V 0 bases and J 4 bases, with 8 bases left between them.

This chain uses TRBV9 with TRBJ2-7; D not resolved. V lost 1 base, J lost 2 bases, and 13 bases lay in between. The CDR3 length is 15 residues. Germline V gives CDR1 SGDLS, CDR2 YYNGEE. The CDR3 reads CASSVTGGSAYEQYF. The CDR3 region has the DNA TGTGCCAGCAGCGTAACCGGCGGCAGCGCCTACGAGCAGTACTTC.

The chain employs TRBV2 and TRBJ2-1; D perhaps matches TRBD2 (6 bases). The V gene's germline CDR1 is SNHLY and CDR2 FYNNEI. V was trimmed by 6 bases and J by 5 bases, leaving 14 bases between them. The CDR3 has 14 residues. CDR3 bases: TGTGCCAGCAGAGGTCGGGACTGGGACAATGAGCAGTTCTTC. Its translation is CASRGRDWDNEQFF. Combining the CDR3 with reference TRBV2 and TRBJ2-1 gives the whole variable domain EPEVTQTPSHQVTQMGQEVILRCVPISNHLYFYWYRQILGQKVEFLVSFYNNEISEKSEIFDDQFSVERPDGSNFTLKIRSTKLEDSAMYFCASRGRDWDNEQFFGPGTRLTVL.

The chain couples TRBV7-9 to TRBJ1-5, with 7 bases aligning to TRBD1. Germline CDR1 is SEHNR and CDR2 is FQNEAQ (reference sequence). With V trimmed by 5 bases and J by 4 bases, 5 bases remained unmatched. The CDR3 runs to 14 residues. The CDR3 sequence is CASSPTGTNQPQHF. In nucleotides, the CDR3 is TGTGCCAGCAGCCCGACAGGGACTAATCAGCCCCAGCATTTT.

The gene calls are TRBV28 and TRBJ2-3; 11 bases are shared with TRBD2. Germline CDR1 and CDR2: MDHEN and SYDVKM. CDR3 length: 16 residues. V lost 5 bases, J lost 1 base, and 5 bases stayed unmatched. DNA of the CDR3: TGTGCCAGCAGTCGAACTAGCGGGAGAGGCACAGATACGCAGTATTTT. Encoded protein: CASSRTSGRGTDTQYF.

V gene TRBV7-9 combines with J gene TRBJ2-5; possibly TRBD1 for D (6 bases). This CDR3 comprises 17 residues. V was pared by 4 bases and J by 0 bases, with 18 bases between. CDR1 and CDR2 (germline): SEHNR, FQNEAQ (reference sequence). The CDR3 spells CASSSIRTRGDQETQYF. The CDR3 DNA sequence: TGTGCCAGCAGCTCTATTAGGACCAGGGGAGACCAAGAGACCCAGTACTTC.

This rearrangement joins TRBV5-1 to TRBJ2-7, with D perhaps matching TRBD1 (7 bases). Germline V gene lookup returns CDR1 SGHRS and CDR2 YFSETQ. V lost 5 bases and J lost 2, with 14 bases in between. This CDR3 comprises 14 residues. CDR3 amino acids: CASRPGGTTYEQYF. In DNA form, the CDR3 reads TGCGCCAGCAGACCAGGGGGGACCACCTACGAGCAGTACTTC.

The V call is TRBV27, the J call TRBJ1-6; weak D call: TRBD1 (6 bases). With 5 bases removed from V and 4 bases from J, the gap between germline ends came to 12 bases. Germline CDR1 is MNHEY and CDR2 is SMNVEV (reference sequence). The CDR3 is made up of 15 amino acids. In DNA, the CDR3 is TGTGCCAGCAGTCTCCTCGGACAGTATAATTCACCCCTCCACTTT. It encodes CASSLLGQYNSPLHF.

The V call is TRBV2, the J call TRBJ1-4, with D possibly TRBD1 on 6 matching bases. V was trimmed by 6 bases and J by 0 bases, leaving 11 bases between them. The CDR3 runs 15 residues. Germline lookup yields CDR1 SNHLY and CDR2 FYNNEI. The CDR3 region has the DNA TGTGCCAGCAGCCACACAGGGACAACTAATGAAAAACTGTTTTTT. Amino acids: CASSHTGTTNEKLFF.

In this sample, this clone turned up once. The gene calls are TRBV18 and TRBJ1-4; 7 bases are shared with TRBD1. This CDR3 spans 17 amino acids. The V and J ends lost 6 bases and 0 bases, in that order; junction bases with no gene match: 10. The germline V gene has CDR1 KGHSH and CDR2 LQKENI. The CDR3 loop is CASSRDRQFATNEKLFF. DNA for the CDR3: TGTGCCAGCTCCCGGGACAGACAATTTGCAACTAATGAAAAACTGTTTTTT.

This clone was picked up a small number of times. The identical CDR3 is also encoded by other nucleotide sequences in the sample. The genes are TRBV19 and TRBJ1-2, with TRBD1 matching over 7 bases. CDR3 length: 13 amino acids. Looked up from germline, CDR1 is LNHDA and CDR2 is SQIVND (reference sequence). The J segment lost 2 bases and the V segment lost 4 bases, leaving 1 base of the junction unmatched. The CDR3 DNA sequence: TGTGCCAGTAGTAAACAGGGGAACTATGGCTACACCTTC. It translates to CASSKQGNYGYTF.

This rearrangement joins TRBV7-9 to TRBJ2-7; a weak D match, TRBD2 (6 bases). Germline lookup yields CDR1 SEHNR and CDR2 FQNEAQ (reference sequence). V was trimmed by 4 bases and J by 3 bases, leaving 10 bases between them. This CDR3 is built from 13 residues. The CDR3 nucleotides read TGTGCCAGCAGCTGGGGGACTTTCTACGAGCAGTACTTC. Translated: CASSWGTFYEQYF.

V usage is TRBV6-5 and J usage is TRBJ2-5; D gene unclear. From germline, CDR1 is MNHEY and CDR2 SVGAGI. V was clipped by 0 bases and J by 2 bases, with 13 bases between them. There are 16 residues in the CDR3. CDR3 DNA: TGTGCCAGCAGTTACTCGATTAGCAAGGTTCAAGAGACCCAGTACTTC. Protein sequence: CASSYSISKVQETQYF.

The rearrangement joins TRBV10-3 to TRBJ1-3; D is perhaps TRBD1 (5 bases). The CDR3 spans 15 residues. CDR1 ENHRY and CDR2 SYGVKD come from the germline V gene. The V end lost 8 bases, the J end lost 1 base, and 15 bases lay between the germline ends. The CDR3 bases are TGTGCCATCCTAGACAGAAGAGGTTCTGGAAACACCATATATTTT. Its translation: CAILDRRGSGNTIYF.

The rearrangement joins TRBV30 to TRBJ1-5; weak D call: TRBD1 (5 bases). Deletions cut 2 bases from V and 1 base from J, with 12 bases between. CDR3 length: 15 amino acids. Germline V gives CDR1 GTSNPN, CDR2 SVGIG (reference sequence). The CDR3: CAWSLGSGSNQPQHF. CDR3 sequence (DNA): TGTGCCTGGAGTCTGGGGTCAGGGAGCAATCAGCCCCAGCATTTT.

This clone was seen once. J is TRBJ1-1 and V is TRBV4-1, with no clear D. Trimming cost V 5 bases and J 5 bases, with 6 bases left between them. The CDR3 length is 11 residues. Germline V lookup: CDR1 MGHRA, CDR2 YSYEKL. CDR3 coding DNA: TGCGCCAGCAGCGGCTGGACTGAAGCTTTCTTT. Residues: CASSGWTEAFF.

V is TRBV27 and J is TRBJ2-3; 9 bases agree with TRBD2. V dropped 4 bases and J dropped 4; count of bases not matched to a gene: 12. The germline gives CDR1 MNHEY, CDR2 SMNVEV (reference sequence). The CDR3 covers 17 residues. The CDR3 here is CASSSYRGLAGPDTQYF. The CDR3 DNA follows: TGTGCCAGCAGTTCGTACCGGGGACTAGCAGGCCCAGATACGCAGTATTTT.

For the CDR3, the DNA is TGTGCCAGCAGTGAGGGAGCGGGAGGCTCCTACGAGCAGTACTTC. It specifies CASSEGAGGSYEQYF. The V and J genes are TRBV6-4 and TRBJ2-7, with 9 bases matching TRBD2. The germline CDR1 and CDR2 sequences are MRHNA and SNTAGT. Unmatched junction bases numbered 3, after V lost 3 bases and J lost 0 bases. This CDR3 is built from 15 residues.

The chain combines TRBV25-1 with TRBJ2-1, with 7 bases identical to TRBD1. The junction had 6 bases not matched to a gene; V was cut back by 2 bases and J by 5 bases. From germline, CDR1 is MGHDK and CDR2 SYGVNS. The CDR3 runs 15 residues. CDR3 bases: TGTGCCAGCAGTGAAGGTATTGACAGGGACAATGAGCAGTTCTTC. This encodes CASSEGIDRDNEQFF.

The chain has TRBV5-1 and TRBJ2-1; D unclear. V was shortened by 1 base and J by 2 bases, with 10 bases between the two germline ends. CDR1 is SGHRS, CDR2 YFSETQ, per germline. The CDR3 covers 15 residues. The CDR3 bases are TGCGCCAGCAGCTTGCTCCCAGACACCTACAATGAGCAGTTCTTC. This gives the protein CASSLLPDTYNEQFF.

This clone was counted between two and nine times. This chain joins TRBV30 and TRBJ2-7, with unresolved D. This CDR3 comprises 13 residues. The ends were cut back, 0 bases at V and 3 bases at J, with 9 bases in the middle. Germline V gene lookup returns CDR1 GTSNPN and CDR2 SVGIG (reference sequence). CDR3 sequence (DNA): TGTGCCTGGAGTGTGTCATTGAGCTACGAGCAGTACTTC. Residues: CAWSVSLSYEQYF.

V gene TRBV9 combines with J gene TRBJ1-4, with D possibly matching TRBD1 (5 bases). Trimming removed 7 bases at V and 6 bases at J, with 16 bases between. The CDR3 contains 14 residues. The V gene's germline CDR1 is SGDLS and CDR2 YYNGEE. The CDR3 is CASGAGESYEKLFF. For the CDR3, the DNA is TGTGCCAGCGGTGCGGGGGAGAGTTATGAAAAACTGTTTTTT. Full variable domain (rest looked up from reference TRBV9 and TRBJ1-4): DSGVTQTPKHLITATGQRVTLRCSPRSGDLSVYWYQQSLDQGLQFLIQYYNGEERAKGNILERFSAQQFPDLHSELNLSSLELGDSALYFCASGAGESYEKLFFGSGTQLSVL.

The chain uses TRBV7-9 and TRBJ1-5; TRBD1 matches 9 bases. CDR1 is SEHNR, CDR2 FQNEAQ, per germline (reference sequence). With 4 bases clipped from V and 10 bases from J, the junction kept 5 bases outside the gene matches. The CDR3 runs to 13 residues. The CDR3 is CASSSTGGQPQHF. As DNA, the CDR3 is TGTGCCAGCAGCTCCACAGGGGGCCAACCCCAGCATTTT.

The genes are TRBV18 and TRBJ1-4, with D possibly being TRBD1 (6 bases). V lost 3 bases and J 2 bases, leaving 16 bases between the germline ends. The CDR3 spans 17 residues. The germline CDR1 and CDR2 sequences are KGHSH and LQKENI. CDR3 residues: CASSPYLFRGTNEKLFF. DNA of the CDR3: TGTGCCAGCTCACCGTATCTATTCAGGGGTACTAATGAAAAACTGTTTTTT. Full variable domain (remainder filled in from reference TRBV18 and TRBJ1-4): NAGVMQNPRHLVRRRGQEARLRCSPMKGHSHVYWYRQLPEEGLKFMVYLQKENIIDESGMPKERFSAEFPKEGPSILRIQQVVRGDSAAYFCASSPYLFRGTNEKLFFGSGTQLSVL.

The chain uses TRBV4-1 and TRBJ2-7, with 8 nucleotides matching TRBD1. The V gene's germline CDR1 is MGHRA and CDR2 YSYEKL. The CDR3 consists of 16 residues. V gave up 1 base and J gave up 2 bases; unmatched junction bases: 7. CDR3 in DNA: TGCGCCAGCAGCCAAGTGCCCCTACAGGGGGCCTACGAGCAGTACTTC. Protein product: CASSQVPLQGAYEQYF.

This clone has more than one count but fewer than ten. CDR3 coding DNA: TGTGCCAGCGGGGACAGGGAGAAGTTCTTC. Its protein is CASGDREKFF. This chain uses TRBV2 with TRBJ2-1, with 9 positions matching TRBD1. Unmatched junction bases numbered 4, after V lost 8 bases and J lost 14 bases. This CDR3 has 10 amino acids. Germline assignment: CDR1 SNHLY and CDR2 FYNNEI.

The chain has TRBV9 and TRBJ2-1, with D perhaps matching TRBD2 (5 bases). V gave up 0 bases and J gave up 3 bases, with 16 bases separating them. The CDR3 length is 17 residues. The V gene's germline CDR1 is SGDLS and CDR2 YYNGEE. The CDR3 loop reads CASSVGLGRTYYNEQFF. The CDR3, as DNA: TGTGCCAGCAGCGTAGGGTTGGGAAGGACTTACTACAATGAGCAGTTCTTC.

This clone turned up a few times. The J gene is TRBJ2-2, the V gene TRBV2; D possibly corresponds to TRBD2 (7 bases). V lost 8 bases, J lost 7 bases, and 17 bases lay in between. The germline CDR1 and CDR2 sequences are SNHLY and FYNNEI. The CDR3 loop spans 14 amino acids. This CDR3 reads CASSGHAGDGELFF. CDR3 bases: TGTGCCAGCTCGGGACACGCGGGAGACGGGGAGCTGTTTTTT.

This clone was picked up a small number of times. The rearrangement joins TRBV6-5 to TRBJ2-1, with TRBD2 matching over 14 bases. This CDR3 is 15 amino acids long. Germline-derived CDR1 and CDR2 are MNHEY and SVGAGI. V lost 7 bases and J lost 9; bases outside the gene matches: 8. The CDR3 reads CASTPGTSGSLEQFF. CDR3 coding DNA: TGTGCCAGCACCCCCGGGACTAGCGGGAGTCTTGAGCAGTTCTTC.

The CDR3 here is CASSESQGRSPLHF. The CDR3, as DNA: TGTGCCAGCAGTGAATCCCAGGGGCGATCACCCCTCCACTTT. The chain joins TRBV2 to TRBJ1-6, with D maybe TRBD1 (6 bases). CDR1 is SNHLY and CDR2 is FYNNEI in the germline V gene. The CDR3 is made up of 14 amino acids. The ends were cut back, 2 bases at V and 10 bases at J, with 12 bases in the middle.

In DNA, the CDR3 is TGTGCCAGCAGCTTAGTAGGTTCGGCTAGCTATGGCTACACCTTC. The encoded protein is CASSLVGSASYGYTF. The V gene is TRBV7-9, the J gene TRBJ1-2; no firm D call. CDR1 is SEHNR, CDR2 FQNEAQ, per germline (reference sequence). CDR3 size: 15 residues. Trimming left V 1 base short and J 4 bases short, with 13 bases between. Looking up the rest from reference TRBV7-9 and TRBJ1-2 gives the full variable domain: DTGVSQNPRHKITKRGQNVTFRCDPISEHNRLYWYRQTLGQGPEFLTYFQNEAQLEKSRLLSDRFSAERPKGSFSTLEIQRTEQGDSAMYLCASSLVGSASYGYTFGSGTRLTVV.

Worth noting for this clone: Distinct nucleotide sequences in the sample also encode this CDR3. The J gene is TRBJ1-1, the V gene TRBV2, with D unresolved. V lost 8 bases and J 1 base, leaving 14 bases between the germline ends. The CDR3 loop spans 14 amino acids. Per germline, CDR1 SNHLY and CDR2 FYNNEI. The CDR3, as DNA: TGTGCCAGCGATCGGGCGGGTGAGAACACTGAAGCTTTCTTT. The encoded protein is CASDRAGENTEAFF.